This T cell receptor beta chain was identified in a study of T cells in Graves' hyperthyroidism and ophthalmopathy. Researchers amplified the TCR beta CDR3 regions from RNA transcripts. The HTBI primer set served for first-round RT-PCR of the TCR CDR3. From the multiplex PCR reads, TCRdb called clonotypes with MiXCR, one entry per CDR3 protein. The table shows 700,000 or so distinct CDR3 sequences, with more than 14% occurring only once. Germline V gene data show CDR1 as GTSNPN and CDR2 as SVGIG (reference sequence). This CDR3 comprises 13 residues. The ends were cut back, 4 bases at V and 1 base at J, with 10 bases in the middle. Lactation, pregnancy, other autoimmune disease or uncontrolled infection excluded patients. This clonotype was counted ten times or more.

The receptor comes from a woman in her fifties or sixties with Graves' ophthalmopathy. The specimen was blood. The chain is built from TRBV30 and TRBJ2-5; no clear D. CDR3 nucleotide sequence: TGTGCCTGGAACAAACGATTCCAAGAGACCCAGTACTTC. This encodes CAWNKRFQETQYF.